The rows below give T cell receptor beta chains drawn from one sample of a study of shared clonotypes between healthy human individuals. Repertoires were generated with immunoSEQ multiplex PCR, while TCRdb's copy carries only in-frame clones and drops some. The sample shows about 2 million clones, around 96% of them seen only once. The source material was naive CD8+ T cells sorted from blood. The receptors stem from a man aged 18-30 years in good health. The CDR3 runs from the conserved cysteine through the conserved F or W. The D gene is left open where the match is weak. The size entry is marked missing in some rows and otherwise reads once, few, many or a size class.

j_call	clone_size	d_call	v_call	cdr3_aa	cdr3_nt
TRBJ2-1	NA	NA	TRBV6-1	CASSEGPGPWYNEQFF	TGTGCCAGCAGTGAAGGACCTGGACCCTGGTACAATGAGCAGTTCTTC
TRBJ1-2	NA	NA	TRBV11-2	CASSLGHGYTF	TGTGCCAGCAGCTTAGGACATGGCTACACCTTC
TRBJ2-6	NA	TRBD2	TRBV7-6	CASSPSLAGEYGANVLTF	TGTGCCAGCAGCCCTAGCCTAGCGGGAGAATATGGGGCCAACGTCCTGACTTTC
TRBJ2-2	NA	TRBD2	TRBV7-6	CATHAGGPRAGELFF	TGTGCCACCCACGCGGGAGGCCCGCGCGCCGGGGAGCTGTTTTTT
TRBJ2-3	NA	NA	TRBV12-5	CASGLGVPDTQYF	TGTGCTAGTGGACTCGGGGTGCCGGATACGCAGTATTTT
TRBJ1-6	NA	TRBD1	TRBV27	CASRGTGDSPLHF	TGTGCCAGCAGGGGGACAGGGGATTCACCCCTCCACTTT
TRBJ2-7	NA	TRBD1	TRBV10-2	CASSESWDRAYEQYF	TGCGCCAGCAGTGAGTCGTGGGACAGGGCTTACGAGCAGTACTTC
TRBJ2-2	few	TRBD1	TRBV7-7	CASSPSMGQGPPGELFF	TGTGCTAGCAGCCCAAGTATGGGACAGGGGCCCCCCGGGGAGCTGTTTTTT
TRBJ2-3	NA	TRBD2	TRBV19	CAKPGLASDTQYF	TGTGCCAAACCGGGACTAGCCTCTGACACGCAGTATTTT
TRBJ2-6	NA	NA	TRBV9	CASSLDRLSGANVLTF	TGTGCCAGCAGCCTTGACAGGCTCTCTGGGGCCAACGTCCTGACTTTC
TRBJ1-1	NA	NA	TRBV2	CASSESTEHTEAFF	TGTGCCAGCAGTGAAAGCACGGAACACACTGAAGCTTTCTTT
TRBJ2-7	NA	NA	TRBV7-9	CASRRGGGYEQYF	TGTGCCAGCAGAAGGGGGGGCGGCTACGAGCAGTACTTC
TRBJ2-7	NA	TRBD1	TRBV2	CASSDRQGVQEQYF	TGTGCCAGCAGTGATCGACAGGGGGTACAAGAGCAGTACTTC
TRBJ2-5	NA	NA	TRBV7-9	CASSPWVQETQYF	TGTGCCAGCAGCCCATGGGTACAAGAGACCCAGTACTTC
TRBJ2-7	NA	TRBD1	TRBV7-9	CASSLVSGGSYEQYF	TGTGCCAGCAGCTTAGTGTCAGGGGGTTCCTACGAGCAGTACTTC
TRBJ2-7	NA	NA	TRBV10-3	CAISDFRGSTQGDEQYF	TGTGCCATCAGTGATTTTAGGGGATCCACCCAAGGAGACGAGCAGTACTTC
TRBJ2-7	NA	NA	TRBV2	CASSETERPIHEQYF	TGTGCCAGCAGCGAAACCGAAAGACCAATCCACGAGCAGTACTTC
TRBJ2-1	NA	NA	TRBV2	CASRKGGSNYNEQFF	TGTGCCAGCAGGAAGGGGGGGTCTAACTACAATGAGCAGTTCTTC
TRBJ1-2	NA	NA	TRBV7-9	CASSPPDSLDYGYTF	TGTGCCAGCAGCCCCCCGGACAGCCTAGACTATGGCTACACCTTC
TRBJ2-5	NA	TRBD1	TRBV7-3	CASSSSGGETQYF	TGTGCCAGCAGCTCGTCAGGGGGAGAGACCCAGTACTTC
TRBJ2-3	NA	TRBD1	TRBV19	CASSGGQEHTDTQYF	TGTGCCAGTAGTGGGGGACAGGAGCACACAGATACGCAGTATTTT
TRBJ1-6	NA	NA	TRBV28	CASSLNGWASPLHF	TGTGCCAGCAGTTTAAACGGGTGGGCTTCACCCCTCCACTTT
TRBJ2-7	NA	NA	TRBV15	CATSIDSSYEQYF	TGTGCCACCAGTATTGACAGCTCCTACGAGCAGTACTTC
TRBJ2-1	NA	TRBD2	TRBV9	CASTVTSGVSGEQFF	TGTGCCAGCACCGTGACTAGCGGGGTTTCCGGTGAGCAGTTCTTC
TRBJ1-2	NA	TRBD1	TRBV11-2	CASSLDPGQGAYGYTF	TGTGCCAGCAGCTTAGACCCGGGACAGGGGGCCTATGGCTACACCTTC
TRBJ2-1	NA	TRBD2	TRBV5-6	CASSLAWGSGRDNEQFF	TGTGCCAGCAGCTTGGCCTGGGGTAGCGGGAGGGACAATGAGCAGTTCTTC
TRBJ2-7	NA	TRBD1	TRBV9	CASSAGQGGAREQYF	TGTGCCAGCAGCGCAGGACAGGGTGGGGCGCGGGAGCAGTACTTC
TRBJ1-1	NA	NA	TRBV28	CASSYPAGGSTEAFF	TGTGCCAGCAGCTATCCGGCTGGGGGCTCTACCGAAGCTTTCTTT
TRBJ2-1	NA	NA	TRBV27	CASKTAYNEQFF	TGTGCCAGCAAGACAGCCTACAATGAGCAGTTCTTC
TRBJ1-1	NA	TRBD1	TRBV6-6	CASSPPDRAGTEAFF	TGTGCCAGCAGTCCCCCGGACAGGGCGGGCACTGAAGCTTTCTTT
TRBJ1-1	NA	TRBD1	TRBV4-2	CASSQDWGGQGAWDTEAFF	TGTGCCAGCAGCCAAGATTGGGGAGGACAGGGGGCCTGGGACACTGAAGCTTTCTTT
TRBJ2-7	NA	NA	TRBV28	CASSFSSHEQYF	TGTGCCAGCAGTTTTAGTTCCCACGAGCAGTACTTC
TRBJ2-7	once	NA	TRBV5-5	CASFDVGGPSYEQYF	TGTGCCAGCTTTGACGTCGGGGGGCCTTCCTACGAGCAGTACTTC
TRBJ1-1	NA	TRBD1	TRBV7-8	CASSLDARGSINTEAFF	TGTGCCAGCAGCTTAGACGCCAGGGGGTCGATAAACACTGAAGCTTTCTTT
TRBJ2-7	NA	TRBD1	TRBV13	CASSRDGQGANEQYF	TGTGCCAGCAGCCGAGATGGACAGGGGGCGAACGAGCAGTACTTC
TRBJ2-1	once	NA	TRBV4-3	CASSQGYNGITNEQFF	TGCGCCAGCAGCCAAGGGTACAACGGAATCACGAATGAGCAGTTCTTC
TRBJ1-5	NA	NA	TRBV15	CATSRGQFNSNQPQHF	TGTGCCACCAGCAGAGGTCAATTTAATAGCAATCAGCCCCAGCATTTT
TRBJ1-6	NA	NA	TRBV19	CASSILDGVGNSPLHF	TGTGCCAGTAGCATCCTTGACGGGGTGGGAAATTCACCCCTCCACTTT
TRBJ1-1	NA	NA	TRBV2	CASSDYGLATEAFF	TGTGCCAGCAGTGACTACGGCTTGGCCACTGAAGCTTTCTTT
TRBJ2-7	few	TRBD2	TRBV9	CASSEGLAGYEQYF	TGTGCCAGCAGCGAGGGGCTAGCGGGCTACGAGCAGTACTTC
TRBJ2-5	few	TRBD1	TRBV28	CASSLWTAGQGSETQYF	TGTGCCAGCAGTTTATGGACCGCGGGACAGGGGTCAGAGACCCAGTACTTC
TRBJ1-2	NA	TRBD1	TRBV14	CASSPGQARGYTF	TGTGCCAGCAGCCCGGGACAGGCCCGTGGCTACACCTTC
TRBJ2-1	NA	NA	TRBV4-3	CASSQSLAFRNNEQFF	TGCGCCAGCAGCCAAAGTCTGGCGTTTCGGAACAATGAGCAGTTCTTC
TRBJ2-2	NA	TRBD1	TRBV4-3	CASSLKSIQTGWTGELFF	TGCGCCAGCAGCCTCAAGAGTATCCAGACAGGGTGGACCGGGGAGCTGTTTTTT
TRBJ2-2	once	NA	TRBV19	CASSRERSNTGELFF	TGTGCCAGTAGTAGGGAGAGATCGAACACCGGGGAGCTGTTTTTT
TRBJ1-1	NA	NA	TRBV27	CASSLWGGDTEAFF	TGTGCCAGCAGTTTATGGGGAGGGGACACTGAAGCTTTCTTT
TRBJ2-7	NA	NA	TRBV29-1	CSFWAKGEQYF	TGCAGCTTTTGGGCGAAGGGGGAGCAGTACTTC
TRBJ1-6	NA	TRBD1	TRBV6-6	CASSTHPDRGNLPLHF	TGTGCCAGCAGTACCCATCCGGACAGGGGAAACTTACCCCTCCACTTT
TRBJ2-5	NA	NA	TRBV28	CASSFILTETQYF	TGTGCCAGCAGTTTCATCCTAACAGAGACCCAGTACTTC
TRBJ2-1	NA	TRBD1	TRBV29-1	CSVDQGDEDREQFF	TGCAGCGTTGATCAGGGGGACGAAGATCGGGAGCAGTTCTTC
TRBJ1-6	NA	NA	TRBV9	CASSNSPGLNSPLHF	TGTGCCAGCAGCAACTCCCCGGGGCTAAATTCACCCCTCCACTTT
TRBJ2-3	NA	NA	TRBV7-9	CASSSALWGSTDTQYF	TGTGCCAGCAGCTCAGCCCTCTGGGGCTCCACAGATACGCAGTATTTT
TRBJ2-6	NA	NA	TRBV11-2	CATVQGGGANVLTF	TGTGCCACGGTACAGGGAGGTGGGGCCAACGTCCTGACTTTC
TRBJ1-1	NA	NA	TRBV7-2	CASSLDSLTPEAFF	TGTGCCAGCAGCTTAGACAGTCTCACCCCTGAAGCTTTCTTT